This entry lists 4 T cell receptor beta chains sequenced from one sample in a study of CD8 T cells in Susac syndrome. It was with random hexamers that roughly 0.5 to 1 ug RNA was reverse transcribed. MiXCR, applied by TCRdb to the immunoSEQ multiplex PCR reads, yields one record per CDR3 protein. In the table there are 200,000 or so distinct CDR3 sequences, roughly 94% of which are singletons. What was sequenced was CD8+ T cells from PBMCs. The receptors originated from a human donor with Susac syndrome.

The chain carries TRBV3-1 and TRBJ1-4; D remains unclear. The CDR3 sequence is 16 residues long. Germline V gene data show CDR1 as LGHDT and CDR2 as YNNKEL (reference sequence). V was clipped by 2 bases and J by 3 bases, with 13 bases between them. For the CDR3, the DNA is TGTGCCAGCAGCCAAACTGGAGAGGGAGCTAATGAAAAACTGTTTTTT. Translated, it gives CASSQTGEGANEKLFF.

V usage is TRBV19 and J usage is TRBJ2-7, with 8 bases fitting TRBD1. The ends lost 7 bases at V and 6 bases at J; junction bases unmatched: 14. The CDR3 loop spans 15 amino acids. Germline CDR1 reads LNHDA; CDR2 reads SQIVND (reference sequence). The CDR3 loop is CASNRPGQGTSEQYF. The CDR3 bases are TGTGCCAGTAACCGACCCGGACAGGGTACGAGCGAGCAGTACTTC.

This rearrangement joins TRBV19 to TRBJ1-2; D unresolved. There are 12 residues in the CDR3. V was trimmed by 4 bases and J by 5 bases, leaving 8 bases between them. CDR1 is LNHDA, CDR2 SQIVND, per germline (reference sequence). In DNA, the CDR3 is TGTGCCAGTAGTAAGGGCATTTATGGCTACACCTTC. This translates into CASSKGIYGYTF.

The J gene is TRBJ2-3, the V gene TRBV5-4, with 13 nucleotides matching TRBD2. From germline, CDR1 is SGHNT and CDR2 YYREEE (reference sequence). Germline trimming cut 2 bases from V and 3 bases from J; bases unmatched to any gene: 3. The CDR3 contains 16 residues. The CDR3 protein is CASSFRTSGSTDTQYF. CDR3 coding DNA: TGTGCCAGCAGCTTCCGGACTAGCGGGAGTACAGATACGCAGTATTTT.